What follows are 31 T cell receptor beta chains derived from one specimen sequenced in a study of T cell changes during pregnancy in multiple sclerosis. Profiling relied on immunoSEQ multiplex PCR, and the TCRdb table lists in-frame clones only, not all of them. The sample lists 50,000 to 65,000 clones, about 90% occurring once. Source: CD4+ T cells from peripheral blood mononuclear cells, taken in the first trimester of pregnancy. Receptor source: a female donor with multiple sclerosis, enrolled in a pregnancy study.

In its sample, this clone was seen a few times. The chain combines TRBV6-1 with TRBJ1-1; possible D gene TRBD1, 5 bases. CDR1 MNHNS and CDR2 SASEGT come from the germline V gene. This CDR3 is built from 15 residues. Trimming shortened V by 4 bases and J by 7 bases, and 19 bases separated the two germline ends. In DNA form, the CDR3 reads TGTGCCAGCAGTGTCCTCACAGGTTTTAAGGTTGAAGCTTTCTTT. Translated, it gives CASSVLTGFKVEAFF.

The gene calls are TRBV18 and TRBJ2-7; maybe TRBD2 (5 bases). The length of the CDR3 is 13 residues. Trimming took 1 base from V and 4 from J, leaving 8 bases between them. The germline gives CDR1 KGHSH, CDR2 LQKENI. The DNA of the CDR3 is TGTGCCAGCTCACCACAGAGGGCGTACGAGCAGTACTTC. This gives the protein CASSPQRAYEQYF.

The chain combines TRBV2 with TRBJ1-4, with a possible D match to TRBD1 (5 bases). The CDR3 is 13 amino acids. CDR1 and CDR2 from the germline V gene are SNHLY and FYNNEI. The V end lost 6 bases, the J end lost 7 bases, and 12 bases lay between the germline ends. The chain's CDR3 is CASRLDQGEKLFF. The CDR3 DNA reads as TGTGCCAGCAGACTCGACCAGGGTGAAAAACTGTTTTTT. The whole variable domain, remainder taken from reference TRBV2 and TRBJ1-4, is EPEVTQTPSHQVTQMGQEVILRCVPISNHLYFYWYRQILGQKVEFLVSFYNNEISEKSEIFDDQFSVERPDGSNFTLKIRSTKLEDSAMYFCASRLDQGEKLFFGSGTQLSVL.

This chain connects TRBV20-1 to TRBJ1-5, with no clear D. Trimming removed 3 bases at V and 5 bases at J, with 5 bases between. This CDR3 has 11 amino acids. Germline V gene sequence: CDR1 DFQATT, CDR2 SNEGSKA (reference sequence). CDR3 amino acids: CSASGDQPQHF. CDR3 nucleotides: TGCAGTGCTAGCGGGGATCAGCCCCAGCATTTT.

The chain combines TRBV5-4 with TRBJ2-7; D is possibly TRBD1 (6 bases). With 2 bases removed from V and 6 bases from J, the gap between germline ends came to 18 bases. The germline V gene has CDR1 SGHNT and CDR2 YYREEE (reference sequence). CDR3 size: 15 residues. CDR3: CASSLGGPTTGEQYF. CDR3 DNA sequence: TGTGCCAGCAGCTTAGGGGGTCCCACTACGGGCGAGCAGTACTTC.

The chain links TRBV7-2 to TRBJ1-5; the match to TRBD1 covers 12 bases. V gave up 2 bases and J gave up 7 bases; unmatched junction bases: 9. CDR1 SGHTA and CDR2 FQGNSA come from the germline V gene. The CDR3 runs to 17 residues. The CDR3 nucleotides are TGTGCCAGCAGCTTAAGGTTGGGACAGGGGGCAAGGCAGCCCCAGCATTTT. It yields the protein CASSLRLGQGARQPQHF.

The chain uses TRBV27 and TRBJ1-1; D may be TRBD1 (5 bases). The CDR3 runs to 15 residues. CDR1 is MNHEY, CDR2 SMNVEV, per germline (reference sequence). CDR3 nucleotide sequence: TGTGCTACCACCGCCCACGGGCAGGGAGGAACTGAAGCTTTCTTT. It is translated as CATTAHGQGGTEAFF.

The count of this clone is one. The CDR3 sequence is CASSPRDSGGRETQYF. In nucleotides, the CDR3 is TGTGCCAGCAGCCCGAGGGATAGCGGGGGTCGGGAGACCCAGTACTTC. The chain couples TRBV9 to TRBJ2-5; 9 bases agree with TRBD2. This CDR3 has 16 amino acids. J was trimmed by 5 bases and V by 4 bases; bases with no gene match: 12. Per germline, CDR1 SGDLS and CDR2 YYNGEE.

The table lists this clone with a few counts. CDR3 nucleotide sequence: TGTGCCAGCAGCCTGGACAGGGTTGTCCCTGAAGCTTTCTTT. Translating it yields CASSLDRVVPEAFF. The chain is built from TRBV6-5 and TRBJ1-1; TRBD1 matches 8 bases. The CDR3 is made up of 14 amino acids. Germline V CDR1 and CDR2: MNHEY, SVGAGI. J was trimmed by 6 bases and V by 6 bases; bases with no gene match: 9.

The count of this clone is one. DNA of the CDR3: TGTGCCATCTCTTCCGGGCAGGGCCCTAATGAAAAACTGTTTTTT. It codes for CAISSGQGPNEKLFF. The chain has TRBV10-3 and TRBJ1-4; possibly TRBD1 for D (5 bases). V lost 8 bases and J lost 3, with 16 bases in between. The CDR3 covers 15 residues. Per germline, CDR1 ENHRY and CDR2 SYGVKD.

This clone was recorded only once. The chain is built from TRBV6-5 and TRBJ2-2; D may be TRBD1 (6 bases). Germline V gene sequence: CDR1 MNHEY, CDR2 SVGAGI. The V and J ends lost 5 bases and 7 bases respectively, with 14 bases between them. The CDR3 has 14 residues. The CDR3: CASSRQSGDGELFF. CDR3 DNA: TGTGCCAGCAGTCGACAATCAGGGGACGGGGAGCTGTTTTTT.

This chain links TRBV2 with TRBJ2-2; D gene ambiguous. Germline V lookup: CDR1 SNHLY, CDR2 FYNNEI. The CDR3 runs 15 residues. Between the trimmed V and J ends, which lost 5 bases and 0 bases, there was a span of 10 bases. CDR3 region: CASSSLLANTGELFF. CDR3 nucleotide sequence: TGTGCCAGCAGTTCCCTACTCGCGAACACCGGGGAGCTGTTTTTT.

This chain connects TRBV6-1 to TRBJ1-3; no reliable D call. The CDR3 contains 15 residues. Trimming cost V 6 bases and J 0 bases, with 12 bases left between them. Germline V gene data show CDR1 as MNHNS and CDR2 as SASEGT. The CDR3 loop is CASSPLRYSGNTIYF. The CDR3 region has the DNA TGTGCCAGCAGCCCTCTACGGTACTCTGGAAACACCATATATTTT.

The V gene is TRBV30, the J gene TRBJ1-2; the D gene is possibly TRBD1 (6 bases). V lost 0 bases and J lost 8, with 22 bases in between. Germline V gene data show CDR1 as GTSNPN and CDR2 as SVGIG (reference sequence). The CDR3 runs to 16 residues. CDR3 protein: CAWSVWGGLLITGYTF. CDR3 nucleotides: TGTGCCTGGAGTGTATGGGGGGGGCTGCTAATTACGGGCTACACCTTC. Full variable domain (rest looked up from reference TRBV30 and TRBJ1-2): SQTIHQWPATLVQPVGSPLSLECTVEGTSNPNLYWYRQAAGRGLQLLFYSVGIGQISSEVPQNLSASRPQDRQFILSSKKLLLSDSGFYLCAWSVWGGLLITGYTFGSGTRLTVV.

V usage is TRBV4-3 and J usage is TRBJ2-7; D might be TRBD1 (6 bases). Trimming shortened V by 0 bases and J by 3 bases, and 15 bases separated the two germline ends. CDR3 length: 16 residues. CDR1 and CDR2 from the germline V gene are LGHNA and YSLEER. The CDR3 nucleotides are TGCGCCAGCAGCCAAGAGTACCAGGGGTCGTACTACGAGCAGTACTTC. It is translated as CASSQEYQGSYYEQYF.

The gene calls are TRBV5-4 and TRBJ2-3, with a tentative D call TRBD2 (7 bases). This CDR3 has 16 amino acids. Germline values: CDR1 SGHNT, CDR2 YYREEE (reference sequence). V was trimmed by 6 bases and J by 0 bases, leaving 17 bases between them. The CDR3: CASTRGRGASTDTQYF. CDR3 nucleotides: TGTGCCAGCACCAGGGGTCGGGGGGCGAGCACAGATACGCAGTATTTT.

The chain joins TRBV5-6 to TRBJ1-2, with 10 bases lining up with TRBD1. Trimming at V came to 7 bases and at J to 8 bases, leaving 8 bases not matched to a gene. In germline, CDR1 is SGHDT, CDR2 YYEEEE. The CDR3 sequence is 13 residues long. The CDR3 nucleotides read TGTGCCAGCGGGGGACAGGGGATGCAGGGCTACACCTTC. Translation gives CASGGQGMQGYTF.

The chain carries TRBV2 and TRBJ2-7, with 12 nucleotides matching TRBD2. The CDR3 has 15 amino acids. Germline V gene lookup returns CDR1 SNHLY and CDR2 FYNNEI. Trimming removed 6 bases from V and 2 bases from J; junction bases left unmatched: 5. The DNA of the CDR3 is TGTGCCAGCAGGGGGCTAGCGGGGGGGACCTACGAGCAGTACTTC. Amino acids: CASRGLAGGTYEQYF.

The chain links TRBV7-2 to TRBJ2-7; the D is unclear. Germline CDR1 SGHTA, CDR2 FQGNSA. The CDR3 runs to 15 residues. V gave up 0 bases and J gave up 3 bases, with 12 bases separating them. This CDR3 is CASSLAVAGSYEQYF. In DNA form, the CDR3 reads TGTGCCAGCAGCTTAGCGGTAGCCGGAAGCTACGAGCAGTACTTC. Combining the CDR3 with reference TRBV7-2 and TRBJ2-7 gives the whole variable domain GAGVSQSPSNKVTEKGKDVELRCDPISGHTALYWYRQSLGQGLEFLIYFQGNSAPDKSGLPSDRFSAERTGGSVSTLTIQRTQQEDSAVYLCASSLAVAGSYEQYFGPGTRLTVT.

The chain carries TRBV7-2 and TRBJ2-7; 12 bases fit TRBD2. Trimming at V came to 5 bases and at J to 6 bases, leaving 8 bases not matched to a gene. Germline V gene data show CDR1 as SGHTA and CDR2 as FQGNSA. CDR3 length: 15 amino acids. As DNA, the CDR3 is TGTGCCAGCAGCCACCTAGCGGGGGGGCTTGGCGAGCAGTACTTC. Amino acids: CASSHLAGGLGEQYF.

The V call is TRBV18, the J call TRBJ1-5; 12 bases map to TRBD1. From germline, CDR1 is KGHSH and CDR2 LQKENI. V lost 3 bases to trimming and J lost 7 bases; unmatched junction nucleotides: 10. The CDR3 contains 17 residues. This chain's CDR3 is CASSPPGGTGGEQPQHF. The CDR3 nucleotides read TGTGCCAGCTCACCCCCGGGTGGGACAGGGGGCGAACAGCCCCAGCATTTT. The entire variable domain, with the rest obtained from reference TRBV18 and TRBJ1-5, is as follows: NAGVMQNPRHLVRRRGQEARLRCSPMKGHSHVYWYRQLPEEGLKFMVYLQKENIIDESGMPKERFSAEFPKEGPSILRIQQVVRGDSAAYFCASSPPGGTGGEQPQHFGDGTRLSIL.

A few counts support this clone. V and J are TRBV7-3 and TRBJ2-3; maybe TRBD2 (5 bases). V was cut by 5 bases and J by 6 bases, with 12 bases left in between. Germline CDR1 reads SGHTA; CDR2 reads FQGTGA. This CDR3 is 13 amino acids long. The CDR3 nucleotides read TGTGCCAGCAGCCTCAACCCGGGGGATACGCAGTATTTT. This codes for CASSLNPGDTQYF.

This chain links TRBV11-1 with TRBJ2-1; 10 bases map to TRBD2. The length of the CDR3 is 13 residues. Unmatched junction bases numbered 10, after V lost 5 bases and J lost 15 bases. The germline V gene encodes CDR1 SGHAT and CDR2 FQDESV (reference sequence). The CDR3 here is CASSLGLAVKGFF. The CDR3 DNA is TGTGCCAGCAGCCTTGGACTAGCGGTTAAGGGGTTCTTC.

CDR3 sequence: CASSFRANTEAFF. CDR3 nucleotides: TGTGCCAGCAGCTTCAGGGCGAACACTGAAGCTTTCTTT. This chain uses TRBV7-9 with TRBJ1-1, with D perhaps matching TRBD1 (5 bases). Trimming took 3 bases from V and 1 from J, leaving 6 bases between them. Germline CDR1 reads SEHNR; CDR2 reads FQNEAQ (reference sequence). CDR3 length: 13 residues.

A few counts support this clone. The chain links TRBV5-4 to TRBJ2-5, with TRBD1 identical over 10 bases. J was trimmed by 4 bases and V by 9 bases; bases with no gene match: 6. There are 13 residues in the CDR3. Germline loops: CDR1 SGHNT, CDR2 YYREEE (reference sequence). The CDR3 sequence: CATSTGGAETQYF. The DNA of the CDR3 is TGTGCCACTTCGACAGGGGGCGCAGAGACCCAGTACTTC.

This clone was found once. The rearrangement joins TRBV7-2 to TRBJ2-4; D not certain. Germline-derived CDR1 and CDR2 are SGHTA and FQGNSA. This CDR3 is built from 16 residues. The V end lost 8 bases, the J end lost 0 bases, and 17 bases lay between the germline ends. CDR3 sequence (DNA): TGTGCCAGCGCCTTACCCACCCTAGTAGCCAAAAACATTCAGTACTTC. It encodes CASALPTLVAKNIQYF.

In this sample, this clone turned up a few times. The rearrangement links TRBV6-6 to TRBJ2-2; 7 bases match TRBD1. The germline V gene encodes CDR1 MNHNY and CDR2 SVGAGI (reference sequence). There are 15 residues in the CDR3. The junction had 7 bases not matched to a gene; V was cut back by 5 bases and J by 4 bases. This chain's CDR3 is CASSNLGQSTGELFF. In DNA form, the CDR3 reads TGTGCCAGCAGTAACTTGGGACAGTCCACCGGGGAGCTGTTTTTT.

Points on this clone: In the same sample, other DNA sequences code for this CDR3. The chain employs TRBV18 and TRBJ1-2, with 8 bases lining up with TRBD1. V shed 3 bases, J shed 5 bases, and the junction held 2 bases outside the gene matches. Germline-derived CDR1 and CDR2 are KGHSH and LQKENI. CDR3 length: 13 residues. In nucleotides, the CDR3 is TGTGCCAGCTCACCGAACAGGGGGTATGGCTACACCTTC. This translates into CASSPNRGYGYTF.

In DNA, the CDR3 is TGCGCCACCACGACTAGCGGGGGGGCGATCTCCGGGGAGCTGTTTTTT. Translating it yields CATTTSGGAISGELFF. The chain combines TRBV5-1 with TRBJ2-2; 14 bases are a match to TRBD2. The CDR3 extends over 16 amino acids. V lost 9 bases, J lost 6 bases, and 10 bases stayed unmatched. Germline lookup yields CDR1 SGHRS and CDR2 YFSETQ.

This clone was counted a single time. V and J are TRBV30 and TRBJ2-7, with 8 bases identical to TRBD2. V lost 4 bases to trimming and J lost 1 base; unmatched junction nucleotides: 3. The V gene's germline CDR1 is GTSNPN and CDR2 SVGIG (reference sequence). The CDR3 covers 13 residues. The CDR3 region has the DNA TGTGCCTGGAAGGAGCGGGGGTCCTACGAGCAGTACTTC. It translates to CAWKERGSYEQYF.

The table lists this clone with a few counts. The J gene is TRBJ1-4, the V gene TRBV10-1; D perhaps matches TRBD1 (5 bases). Trimming left V 6 bases short and J 14 bases short, with 16 bases between. Germline CDR1 and CDR2: WNHNN and SYGVQD (reference sequence). CDR3 length: 12 residues. Written as DNA, the CDR3 is TGCGCCAGCAGGAACAGGCCCCGTTGGCTGTTTTTT. Translated, it gives CASRNRPRWLFF.